Listed here are 29 T cell receptor beta chains from one sample, sequenced in a study of cytomegalovirus exposure and HLA in healthy donors. With 60 Vbeta and 13 Jbeta primers, the PCR was carried out. The method was immunoSEQ multiplex PCR; TCRdb's version includes in-frame clones alone and lacks a portion of them. The table includes some 99,000 clones, roughly 79% detected once. Source material: PBMCs. The origin of the receptors is a woman aged 45-65 years in good health and CMV-seropositive.

The chain recombines TRBV9 with TRBJ2-2; 7 nucleotides line up with TRBD1. The CDR3 sequence is 15 residues long. V lost 3 bases to trimming and J lost 6 bases; unmatched junction nucleotides: 8. Germline CDR1 and CDR2: SGDLS and YYNGEE. CDR3 in amino acids: CASSATGDWAGELFF. The CDR3 bases are TGTGCCAGCAGCGCAACAGGGGATTGGGCCGGGGAGCTGTTTTTT.

The J gene is TRBJ2-5, the V gene TRBV4-3, with D tentatively TRBD2 (6 bases). The end of the DNA is better explained by TRBJ2-7, so the J call may be wrong. CDR3 length: 16 residues. Germline V gives CDR1 LGHNA, CDR2 YSLEER. CDR3 loop: CASSRSPSERTSEQYF. CDR3 coding DNA: TGCGCCAGCAGCCGATCCCCTAGCGAAAGGACAAGCGAGCAGTACTTC.

The gene calls are TRBV5-1 and TRBJ1-5; a weak D match, TRBD1 (5 bases). The V gene lost 2 bases and the J gene lost 2 bases, with 11 bases spanning the gap. Germline CDR1 SGHRS, CDR2 YFSETQ. The CDR3 has 15 residues. The CDR3 loop is CASSFSGEGNQPQHF. CDR3 in DNA: TGCGCCAGCAGCTTTTCGGGGGAAGGCAATCAGCCCCAGCATTTT.

The chain uses TRBV5-4 and TRBJ2-1, with unresolved D. Germline V gene lookup returns CDR1 SGHNT and CDR2 YYREEE (reference sequence). The CDR3 is made up of 15 amino acids. Trimming cost V 3 bases and J 1 base, with 11 bases left between them. CDR3 DNA: TGTGCCAGCAGCTCTCGGAGTCTTTCCTACAATGAGCAGTTCTTC. It codes for CASSSRSLSYNEQFF.

Remarks on this clone: The junction departs from germline at one end; a sequencing error may be responsible. In the same sample, other DNA sequences code for this CDR3. The chain employs TRBV6-6 and TRBJ1-1; no firm D call. CDR1 is MNHNY, CDR2 SVGAGI, per germline (reference sequence). CDR3 size: 15 residues. CDR3: CASSYSLVRETEAFF. The DNA of the CDR3 is TGTGCCAGCAGTTACTCGCTGGTGAGGGAAACTGAAGCCTTCTTT.

The chain couples TRBV5-6 to TRBJ2-2; TRBD1 matches 7 bases. Germline V gives CDR1 SGHDT, CDR2 YYEEEE. The V and J ends lost 2 bases and 3 bases, in that order; junction bases with no gene match: 4. The CDR3 is 15 residues long. The CDR3 sequence is CASSFRDRDTGELFF. The CDR3 DNA is TGTGCCAGCAGCTTCCGGGACAGAGACACCGGGGAGCTGTTTTTT.

This clone was observed a single time. The rearrangement links TRBV20-1 to TRBJ2-7; D ambiguous. The CDR3 totals 11 residues. CDR1 DFQATT and CDR2 SNEGSKA come from the germline V gene (reference sequence). V was cut by 6 bases and J by 5 bases, with 11 bases left in between. CDR3 sequence reads: CSAPPLDEQYF. CDR3 nucleotide sequence: TGCAGTGCCCCACCGCTAGACGAGCAGTACTTC.

The genes are TRBV7-2 and TRBJ2-7, with TRBD2 matching 13 bases. Germline values: CDR1 SGHTA, CDR2 FQGNSA. The CDR3 covers 17 residues. The junction had 3 bases not matched to a gene; V was cut back by 1 base and J by 0 bases. CDR3 loop: CASSLGLAGGFSYEQYF. CDR3 nucleotide sequence: TGTGCCAGCAGCTTAGGACTAGCGGGAGGATTCTCCTACGAGCAGTACTTC.

This clone was detected only a few times. The chain uses TRBV6-5 and TRBJ1-2, with D maybe TRBD1 (6 bases). Looked up from germline, CDR1 is MNHEY and CDR2 is SVGAGI. The CDR3 extends over 14 amino acids. V was trimmed by 2 bases and J by 4 bases, leaving 11 bases between them. This CDR3 is CASSYGTRGYGYTF. The DNA for the CDR3 is TGTGCCAGCAGTTACGGGACCAGGGGCTATGGCTACACCTTC.

The CDR3 reads CASSQGAGVGGNTQYF. CDR3 in DNA: TGTGCCAGCAGCCAAGGGGCGGGGGTCGGGGGAAATACGCAGTATTTT. The chain joins TRBV7-8 to TRBJ2-3; TRBD2 matches at 7 bases. The CDR3 loop spans 16 amino acids. Germline CDR1 and CDR2: SGHVS and FQNEAQ. The ends lost 5 bases at V and 7 bases at J; junction bases unmatched: 15.

Here the CDR3 reads CASIPGSPWEQYF. In nucleotides, the CDR3 is TGTGCCAGCATCCCCGGGTCTCCTTGGGAGCAGTACTTC. This chain joins TRBV6-1 and TRBJ2-7; the D is unclear. CDR1 is MNHNS and CDR2 is SASEGT in the germline V gene. Trimming removed 7 bases from V and 7 bases from J, with 17 bases in between. The length of the CDR3 is 13 residues.

This chain joins TRBV6-5 and TRBJ2-7; maybe TRBD2 (6 bases). In germline, CDR1 is MNHEY, CDR2 SVGAGI. The CDR3 has 13 amino acids. V lost 2 bases to trimming and J lost 3 bases, with 8 bases between them. This chain's CDR3 is CASSYGTFYEQYF. CDR3 nucleotide sequence: TGTGCCAGCAGTTACGGGACTTTCTACGAGCAGTACTTC.

The V and J genes are TRBV6-1 and TRBJ1-4; D call uncertain. Germline CDR1 and CDR2: MNHNS and SASEGT. The CDR3 is 14 residues long. The germline V and J ends were trimmed by 8 bases and 7 bases, with 17 bases remaining between them. The CDR3 sequence: CASLNPGGVEKLFF. DNA for the CDR3: TGTGCCAGCTTAAACCCGGGCGGGGTTGAAAAACTGTTTTTT.

The rearrangement uses TRBV5-4 and TRBJ1-2; TRBD1 matches at 7 bases. This CDR3 spans 15 amino acids. V was pared by 3 bases and J by 3 bases, with 8 bases of the junction left unmatched. Germline V gene sequence: CDR1 SGHNT, CDR2 YYREEE (reference sequence). For the CDR3, the DNA is TGTGCCAGCAGCTCGGTACAGGGGTTCCACTATGGCTACACCTTC. Its protein is CASSSVQGFHYGYTF.

The CDR3 protein is CASARGGVYEQYF. Here the CDR3 DNA reads TGTGCCAGCGCCCGAGGAGGGGTCTACGAGCAGTACTTC. The rearrangement joins TRBV6-5 to TRBJ2-7; a possible D gene is TRBD2 (6 bases). Germline V gene data show CDR1 as MNHEY and CDR2 as SVGAGI. This CDR3 is 13 amino acids long. V was shortened by 8 bases and J by 3 bases, with 14 bases between the two germline ends.

This sequence joins TRBV19 and TRBJ2-7; weak D call: TRBD1 (6 bases). With 4 bases removed from V and 3 bases from J, the gap between germline ends came to 13 bases. There are 14 residues in the CDR3. The germline CDR1 and CDR2 sequences are LNHDA and SQIVND (reference sequence). CDR3 region: CASSKQGNYYEQYF. In DNA, the CDR3 is TGTGCCAGTAGTAAGCAGGGGAACTACTACGAGCAGTACTTC.

The J gene is TRBJ2-7, the V gene TRBV4-1; D is possibly TRBD2 (5 bases). The germline gives CDR1 MGHRA, CDR2 YSYEKL. CDR3 length equals 15 residues. With 1 base removed from V and 4 bases from J, the gap between germline ends came to 14 bases. The CDR3 loop reads CASSQAPGTAYEQYF. The DNA for the CDR3 is TGCGCCAGCAGCCAAGCCCCGGGAACCGCTTACGAGCAGTACTTC.

For this clone: At one end, the junction sequence differs from germline, possibly due to a read error. The V call is TRBV5-1, the J call TRBJ1-1; the D is unclear. Germline CDR1 SGHRS, CDR2 YFSETQ. The CDR3 sequence is 15 residues long. The CDR3: CASSFSPEQNPEAFF. CDR3 nucleotides: TGCGCCAGCAGCTTCTCCCCGGAGCAGAACCCTGAAGCTTTCTTT.

This clone was picked up a small number of times. The rearrangement joins TRBV29-1 to TRBJ1-3; TRBD1 matches at 9 bases. Losses at the gene ends were 6 bases for V and 9 bases for J; bases not matched to a gene: 6. The CDR3 is 12 residues long. Germline CDR1 reads SQVTM; CDR2 reads ANQGSEA. The CDR3 loop is CSVLTGGATIYF. The CDR3 DNA reads TGCAGCGTCTTAACAGGGGGCGCCACCATATATTTT.

The chain employs TRBV10-3 and TRBJ2-3; D perhaps matches TRBD2 (6 bases). V dropped 0 bases and J dropped 3 bases, with 7 bases sitting between them. The CDR3 consists of 14 residues. Germline V gene data show CDR1 as ENHRY and CDR2 as SYGVKD. The CDR3 is CAISESGTTDTQYF. Here the CDR3 DNA reads TGTGCCATCAGTGAGTCCGGGACTACAGATACGCAGTATTTT.

This chain joins TRBV6-1 and TRBJ1-5; no definite D call. From germline, CDR1 is MNHNS and CDR2 SASEGT. This CDR3 is 15 amino acids long. V shed 11 bases and J shed 2 bases, with 19 bases lying between them. CDR3 coding DNA: TGTGCCGGGAGGGCAGGAACCTGGGGCAATCAGCCCCAGCATTTT. The encoded protein is CAGRAGTWGNQPQHF.

V usage is TRBV6-6 and J usage is TRBJ2-3, with 9 bases lining up with TRBD2. CDR1 and CDR2 (germline): MNHNY, SVGAGI (reference sequence). V was clipped by 5 bases and J by 4 bases; unmatched bases: 10. The CDR3 covers 16 residues. The CDR3 region has the DNA TGTGCCAGCAGTCCTCCAGGCGGGGGGGGCCCAGATACGCAGTATTTT. This encodes CASSPPGGGGPDTQYF.

This clone was seen only a few times. This sequence joins TRBV6-6 and TRBJ1-5; possible D gene TRBD1, 5 bases. The CDR3 extends over 12 amino acids. Germline CDR1 MNHNY, CDR2 SVGAGI (reference sequence). V gave up 10 bases and J gave up 1 base, with 8 bases separating them. The CDR3 sequence: CATGGSNQPQHF. CDR3 bases: TGTGCCACCGGGGGGAGCAATCAGCCCCAGCATTTT.

This chain joins TRBV13 and TRBJ2-3; 10 bases fit TRBD2. V shed 5 bases and J 6 bases; nucleotides not matched to a gene: 11. The CDR3 contains 16 residues. Per the germline V gene, CDR1 is PRHDT and CDR2 is FYEKMQ (reference sequence). The CDR3, as DNA: TGTGCCAGCAGCCGATCCAGCGGGAGGGCCGAGGATACGCAGTATTTT. Its translation is CASSRSSGRAEDTQYF.

The chain recombines TRBV5-1 with TRBJ2-1; 8 bases fit TRBD1. Per the germline V gene, CDR1 is SGHRS and CDR2 is YFSETQ. This CDR3 contains 16 residues. V trimming: 4 bases; J trimming: 6 bases; junction bases outside the gene matches: 12. CDR3 nucleotides: TGCGCCAGCAGCCTGATACCGGACAGGGTAGTCAATGAGCAGTTCTTC. Encoded protein: CASSLIPDRVVNEQFF.

This clone was counted only a few times. The V gene is TRBV2, the J gene TRBJ2-5; unclear D gene. V dropped 2 bases and J dropped 4 bases, with 5 bases sitting between them. Germline CDR1 is SNHLY and CDR2 is FYNNEI. The CDR3 loop spans 12 amino acids. The CDR3 region has the DNA TGTGCCAGCAGTGAAAGAGCAGAGACCCAGTACTTC. Residues: CASSERAETQYF.

The chain couples TRBV6-1 to TRBJ2-7; 7 bases map to TRBD1. V shed 8 bases, J shed 1 base, and the junction held 8 bases outside the gene matches. The CDR3 is 14 amino acids. Per the germline V gene, CDR1 is MNHNS and CDR2 is SASEGT. The chain's CDR3 is CASFFRDRSYEQYF. The CDR3 DNA reads TGTGCCAGCTTCTTCCGGGACAGATCCTACGAGCAGTACTTC.

This chain joins TRBV19 and TRBJ2-7; perhaps TRBD1 as D (6 bases). The CDR3 totals 14 residues. The germline V gene encodes CDR1 LNHDA and CDR2 SQIVND (reference sequence). The germline V and J ends were trimmed by 4 bases and 0 bases, with 10 bases remaining between them. CDR3 sequence: CASSRTVTSYEQYF. The CDR3 DNA reads as TGTGCCAGTAGTAGGACAGTCACCTCCTACGAGCAGTACTTC. Full variable domain (outside the CDR3, taken from reference TRBV19 and TRBJ2-7): DGGITQSPKYLFRKEGQNVTLSCEQNLNHDAMYWYRQDPGQGLRLIYYSQIVNDFQKGDIAEGYSVSREKKESFPLTVTSAQKNPTAFYLCASSRTVTSYEQYFGPGTRLTVT.

V usage is TRBV6-6 and J usage is TRBJ2-3, with no clear D. This CDR3 region has 12 residues. Trimming cost V 8 bases and J 2 bases, with 8 bases left between them. Per the germline V gene, CDR1 is MNHNY and CDR2 is SVGAGI (reference sequence). In nucleotides, the CDR3 is TGTGCCAGCCGACTTTTCACAGATACGCAGTATTTT. As protein: CASRLFTDTQYF.